Listed below are T cell receptor beta chains from one sample, sequenced in a study of cytomegalovirus exposure and HLA in healthy donors. Sequencing used immunoSEQ multiplex PCR; TCRdb keeps in-frame clones, though not all of them. The data show 50,000 to 65,000 clones, with about 88% seen just once and about 15% held by the top ten. The sequenced material came from PBMCs. Source of these receptors: a woman aged 18-29 years in good health and CMV-seronegative. CDR3s include the opening cysteine and the closing phenylalanine or tryptophan. The D gene is left open where the match is weak. Only some rows state a clone size, as once, few, many or a class for expanded clones.

CDR3aa,CDR3nt,v_gene,j_gene,abundance,d_gene
CASSFPGEDTQYF,TGCGCCAGCAGCTTTCCGGGAGAAGATACGCAGTATTTT,TRBV5-1,TRBJ2-3,.,.
CASSPKDRADYGYTF,TGTGCCAGTAGCCCGAAGGACAGGGCCGACTATGGCTACACCTTC,TRBV19,TRBJ1-2,.,TRBD1
CASSPGLAGGNADTQYF,TGTGCCAGTAGTCCTGGACTAGCGGGAGGGAACGCAGATACGCAGTATTTT,TRBV19,TRBJ2-3,.,TRBD2
CASSDGVSYEQYF,TGTGCCAGCAGTGACGGAGTCTCCTACGAGCAGTACTTC,TRBV6-1,TRBJ2-7,.,.
CASSLTWEGSHEQFF,TGTGCCAGCAGCTTGACATGGGAGGGGAGCCATGAGCAGTTCTTC,TRBV11-3,TRBJ2-1,once,TRBD2
CASSRGQGYDTEAFF,TGTGCCAGCAGCCGGGGACAGGGGTACGACACTGAAGCTTTCTTT,TRBV7-9,TRBJ1-1,.,TRBD1
CASLGQTGELFF,TGCGCCAGTCTCGGACAGACCGGGGAGCTGTTTTTT,TRBV10-2,TRBJ2-2,once,.
CASSGRDGSSGNTIYF,TGTGCCAGCAGCGGGCGGGACGGGAGCTCTGGAAACACCATATATTTT,TRBV7-2,TRBJ1-3,.,.
CASSVVSGVEAYNEQFF,TGTGCCAGCAGCGTAGTAAGCGGGGTCGAGGCCTACAATGAGCAGTTCTTC,TRBV9,TRBJ2-1,few,TRBD2
CASSGAPGAGNYGYTF,TGTGCCAGCAGTGGCGCGCCAGGGGCCGGGAACTATGGCTACACCTTC,TRBV6-1,TRBJ1-2,once,.
CASKRDSFNGYTF,TGTGCCAGCAAAAGAGATTCATTTAATGGCTACACCTTC,TRBV6-5,TRBJ1-2,few,.
CASSLDSSNQPQHF,TGTGCCAGCAGCCTAGACAGTAGCAATCAGCCCCAGCATTTT,TRBV6-1,TRBJ1-5,.,.
CASINRGRNQPQHF,TGTGCCAGCATCAACAGGGGCCGCAATCAGCCCCAGCATTTT,TRBV28,TRBJ1-5,.,TRBD1
CASRGGRGSGELFF,TGTGCCAGCAGGGGGGGACGGGGATCCGGGGAGCTGTTTTTT,TRBV2,TRBJ2-2,.,.
CASSLSGTHTGGKLFF,TGTGCCAGCAGTTTATCCGGGACACATACCGGTGGGAAACTGTTTTTT,TRBV28,TRBJ1-4,.,.
CSVGGTGGTEAFF,TGCAGCGTTGGAGGGACAGGGGGCACTGAAGCTTTCTTT,TRBV29-1,TRBJ1-1,.,TRBD1
CASSQDMNTEAFF,TGCGCCAGCTCTCAGGACATGAACACTGAAGCTTTCTTT,TRBV10-1,TRBJ1-1,.,.
CASSSRGTGGGNYGYTF,TGTGCCAGCAGCTCTCGTGGGACAGGAGGGGGTAACTATGGCTACACCTTC,TRBV5-8,TRBJ1-2,.,TRBD1
CASSLPREGGNEQFF,TGTGCCAGCAGTTTACCGCGGGAGGGAGGTAATGAGCAGTTCTTC,TRBV28,TRBJ2-1,.,TRBD2
CASSTKAGGPNEQFF,TGTGCCAGCAGCACCAAAGCGGGAGGGCCAAATGAGCAGTTCTTC,TRBV6-1,TRBJ2-1,.,TRBD2
CASSPGTANTEAFF,TGTGCCAGTAGTCCGGGGACAGCAAACACTGAAGCTTTCTTT,TRBV19,TRBJ1-1,.,TRBD1
CASSLMGEANTGELFF,TGTGCCAGCAGTTTGATGGGGGAGGCTAACACCGGGGAGCTGTTTTTT,TRBV28,TRBJ2-2,.,.
CASRQNTGELFF,TGTGCCAGCAGACAAAACACCGGGGAGCTGTTTTTT,TRBV2,TRBJ2-2,.,.
CASSPTGHYEQYF,TGTGCCAGCAGCCCGACAGGGCATTACGAGCAGTACTTC,TRBV6-6,TRBJ2-7,.,TRBD1
CASSLDAGGVYEQFF,TGTGCCAGCAGCTTAGACGCGGGAGGGGTCTATGAGCAGTTCTTC,TRBV7-2,TRBJ2-1,.,TRBD2
CASMGLGKLFF,TGTGCCAGCATGGGCCTGGGAAAACTGTTTTTT,TRBV27,TRBJ1-4,.,.
CASSSGGASNYGYTF,TGCGCCAGCAGCTCGGGGGGGGCAAGCAACTATGGCTACACCTTC,TRBV5-1,TRBJ1-2,.,.
CASSPGGGLGPYEQYF,TGTGCCAGCAGCCCCGGGGGGGGACTTGGGCCTTACGAGCAGTACTTC,TRBV7-2,TRBJ2-7,.,TRBD2
CASINRDRGTEAFF,TGTGCCAGCATCAACCGGGACAGGGGAACTGAAGCTTTCTTT,TRBV28,TRBJ1-1,.,TRBD1
CASSRNGAGRETQYF,TGCGCCAGCAGCAGGAACGGGGCTGGGAGGGAGACCCAGTACTTC,TRBV5-1,TRBJ2-5,.,.
CASSQDRGGGEAFF,TGTGCCAGCAGCCAAGATCGGGGAGGCGGTGAAGCTTTCTTT,TRBV14,TRBJ1-1,.,.
CASSFFTDTQYF,TGTGCCAGCAGCTTCTTTACAGATACGCAGTATTTT,TRBV7-2,TRBJ2-3,.,.
CASSLDSPSQETQYF,TGTGCCAGCAGTTTGGACTCCCCTTCTCAAGAGACCCAGTACTTC,TRBV11-2,TRBJ2-5,.,.
CASSEGAAPSYEQYF,TGTGCCAGCAGTGAAGGGGCAGCTCCCTCCTACGAGCAGTACTTC,TRBV2,TRBJ2-7,.,.
CASSQDRGLVTEAFF,TGCGCCAGCAGCCAGGACAGGGGGCTCGTCACTGAAGCTTTCTTT,TRBV4-1,TRBJ1-1,few,TRBD1
CASSRTGSGANVLTF,TGTGCCAGCAGCCGGACAGGGTCTGGGGCCAACGTCCTGACTTTC,TRBV7-3,TRBJ2-6,.,TRBD1
CASSQPGQDRTDTQYF,TGCGCCAGCAGCCAACCGGGACAGGACCGCACAGATACGCAGTATTTT,TRBV4-1,TRBJ2-3,.,TRBD1
CASSLAGLAINEQFF,TGTGCCAGCAGCTTGGCGGGACTAGCCATAAATGAGCAGTTCTTC,TRBV5-6,TRBJ2-1,.,TRBD2
CASSFDGVDTQYF,TGCGCCAGCAGCTTCGACGGGGTAGATACGCAGTATTTT,TRBV5-1,TRBJ2-3,.,.
CASSLAQLLTTDTQYF,TGTGCCAGCAGCTTAGCACAGCTTCTAACCACAGATACGCAGTATTTT,TRBV11-2,TRBJ2-3,.,.
CASSLTSGRGEQYF,TGTGCCAGCAGCTTGACCAGCGGGAGGGGCGAGCAGTACTTC,TRBV5-4,TRBJ2-7,.,TRBD2